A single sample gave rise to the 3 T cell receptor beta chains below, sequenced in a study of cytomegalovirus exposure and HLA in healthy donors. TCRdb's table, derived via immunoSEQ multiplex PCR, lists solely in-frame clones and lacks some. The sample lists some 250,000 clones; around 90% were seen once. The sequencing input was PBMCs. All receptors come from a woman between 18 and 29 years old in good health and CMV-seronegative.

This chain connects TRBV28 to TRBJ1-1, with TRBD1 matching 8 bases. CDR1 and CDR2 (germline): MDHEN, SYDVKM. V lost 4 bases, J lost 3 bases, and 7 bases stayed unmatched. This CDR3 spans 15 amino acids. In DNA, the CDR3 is TGTGCCAGCAGTTCCCATCAGGGGGCGTACACTGAAGCTTTCTTT. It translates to CASSSHQGAYTEAFF.

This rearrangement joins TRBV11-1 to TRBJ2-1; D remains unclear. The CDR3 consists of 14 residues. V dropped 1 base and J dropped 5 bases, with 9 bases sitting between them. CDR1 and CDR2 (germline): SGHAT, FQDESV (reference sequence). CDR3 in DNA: TGTGCCAGCAGCTTAGAGTCCCCGGACAATGAGCAGTTCTTC. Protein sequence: CASSLESPDNEQFF.

CDR3 in amino acids: CASSPWGESNTEAFF. The CDR3 coding sequence is TGCGCCAGCAGCCCATGGGGGGAATCGAACACTGAAGCTTTCTTT. The chain joins TRBV4-1 to TRBJ1-1; possible D gene TRBD1, 5 bases. V was trimmed by 4 bases and J by 1 base, leaving 13 bases between them. The V gene's germline CDR1 is MGHRA and CDR2 YSYEKL. The CDR3 contains 15 residues.